This TCR beta chain appears in the sequencing data of a study of blood T cells in healthy people across ages. This clonotype has only a few counts. Then a second PCR, running roughly 7 to 11 cycles, was carried out with a sample-barcoded 5' primer and a J-beta primer mix. TCRdb re-derived calls from the 5' RACE reads in MiXCR, one entry per CDR3 protein. This table has over 950,000 distinct CDR3 sequences, roughly 51% appearing once. This CDR3 contains 17 residues. Per germline, CDR1 MGHRA and CDR2 YSYEKL. The ends lost 0 bases at V and 1 base at J; junction bases unmatched: 4. The TCR was taken from a woman aged 55 to 70 in good health. Sequenced material: blood. The chain is built from TRBV4-1 and TRBJ2-2, with 8 nucleotides matching TRBD2. The chain's CDR3 is CASSQEALAGNTGELFF. The DNA for the CDR3 is TGCGCCAGCAGCCAAGAAGCCCTAGCGGGGAACACCGGGGAGCTGTTTTTT.